This T cell receptor (beta chain) was identified during a study of cytotoxic CD8 clonotypes in ibrutinib-treated CLL. Study as a whole: Sample averages reached 260,000 or so productive templates and 94,082 productive rearrangements.

The germline CDR1 and CDR2 sequences are MNHEY and SVGAGI. The CDR3 has 16 amino acids. V shed 0 bases and J 6 bases; nucleotides not matched to a gene: 6. Deep sequencing aimed at 1 in 200,000 to 1 in 1 million T cells' resolution. Measured with immunoSEQ multiplex PCR; TCRdb has only the in-frame clones, and not every one. The sample shows approximately 50,000 clones, about 65% of them seen only once. The receptor's source is a human donor with chronic lymphocytic leukemia. The gene calls are TRBV6-5 and TRBJ2-3, with 10 nucleotides matching TRBD1. Source: PBMCs, taken after 12 months of ibrutinib treatment. The CDR3 nucleotides are TGTGCCAGCAGTTACTCCCGGGACAGGGGTACGGATACGCAGTATTTT. It specifies CASSYSRDRGTDTQYF.